One sample yielded the 17 T cell receptor beta chains listed below, sequenced in a study of blood T cell repertoires in COVID-19. Measured with immunoSEQ multiplex PCR; TCRdb has only the in-frame clones, and not every one. This sample yields about 180,000 clones, of which over 80% are seen a single time; roughly 7.2% belongs to the top ten. Sequenced material: peripheral blood. Every receptor here comes from a middle-aged woman with COVID-19, enrolled during active disease.

The J gene is TRBJ2-2, the V gene TRBV2; D gene unclear. Trimming took off 4 bases at V and 7 bases at J, with 7 bases between the two ends. The CDR3 extends over 12 amino acids. CDR1 and CDR2 from the germline V gene are SNHLY and FYNNEI. CDR3 in DNA: TGTGCCAGCAGTGTCTCCGGCGGGGAGCTGTTTTTT. Amino acids: CASSVSGGELFF. Full variable domain (outside the CDR3, taken from reference TRBV2 and TRBJ2-2): EPEVTQTPSHQVTQMGQEVILRCVPISNHLYFYWYRQILGQKVEFLVSFYNNEISEKSEIFDDQFSVERPDGSNFTLKIRSTKLEDSAMYFCASSVSGGELFFGEGSRLTVL.

About this clone: An end of the junction does not agree with germline; a read error may underlie this. This rearrangement joins TRBV27 to TRBJ1-2; D is unresolved. This CDR3 region has 13 residues. Per the germline V gene, CDR1 is MNHEY and CDR2 is SMNVEV (reference sequence). In DNA form, the CDR3 reads TGTGCCAGCAGCGCAGGTTGGGTCCATGGCTACGCCTTC. Translating it yields CASSAGWVHGYAF.

The V gene is TRBV5-1, the J gene TRBJ2-2; D may be TRBD2 (5 bases). CDR3 length equals 14 residues. V was trimmed by 1 base and J by 6 bases, leaving 10 bases between them. Germline lookup yields CDR1 SGHRS and CDR2 YFSETQ. The CDR3 DNA reads as TGCGCCAGCAGCTTGTCGGCCGGGGCCGGGGAGCTGTTTTTT. This translates into CASSLSAGAGELFF.

The chain recombines TRBV6-5 with TRBJ2-5, with D maybe TRBD1 (6 bases). In germline, CDR1 is MNHEY, CDR2 SVGAGI. The CDR3 contains 14 residues. V lost 0 bases and J lost 5, with 10 bases in between. The CDR3 region is CASSYSDRRETQYF. In DNA, the CDR3 is TGTGCCAGCAGTTACTCCGACAGGCGGGAGACCCAGTACTTC.

The J gene is TRBJ1-1, the V gene TRBV5-1, with TRBD1 as a possible D gene (6 bases). V shed 0 bases and J shed 6 bases, with 15 bases lying between them. The germline V gene encodes CDR1 SGHRS and CDR2 YFSETQ. This CDR3 region has 15 residues. CDR3 protein: CASSLVGTLGAEAFF. The CDR3, as DNA: TGCGCCAGCAGCTTGGTTGGGACATTAGGCGCTGAAGCTTTCTTT.

This chain uses TRBV11-3 with TRBJ2-1; D gene uncertain. From germline, CDR1 is SGHNT and CDR2 YENEEA. V was pared by 5 bases and J by 5 bases, with 10 bases between. The CDR3 extends over 13 amino acids. The DNA of the CDR3 is TGTGCCAGCAGCAACCGAGCCCACAATGAGCAGTTCTTC. Translation gives CASSNRAHNEQFF.

V is TRBV19 and J is TRBJ2-3, with TRBD1 identical over 10 bases. The length of the CDR3 is 16 residues. V was pared by 3 bases and J by 6 bases, with 9 bases of the junction left unmatched. CDR1 and CDR2 from the germline V gene are LNHDA and SQIVND (reference sequence). As DNA, the CDR3 is TGTGCCAGTAGTATGATAGGGACAGGGGAGGAGGATACGCAGTATTTT. It codes for CASSMIGTGEEDTQYF.

The chain carries TRBV20-1 and TRBJ1-2; no firm D call. CDR3 length equals 9 residues. Germline assignment: CDR1 DFQATT and CDR2 SNEGSKA (reference sequence). V lost 7 bases to trimming and J lost 5 bases, with 5 bases between them. The CDR3 DNA follows: TGCAGTGACGGGTATGGCTACACCTTC. It encodes CSDGYGYTF.

This clone was counted a few times. The rearrangement joins TRBV3-1 (or the pseudogene TRBV3-2) to TRBJ1-6; the D is unclear. The CDR3 has 13 amino acids. Per the germline V gene, CDR1 is LGHDT and CDR2 is YNNKEL (reference sequence). V lost 5 bases and J lost 12, with 14 bases in between. CDR3 bases: TGTGCCAGCAGCTCTCTCCCGGTAGAACCCCTCCACTTT. This codes for CASSSLPVEPLHF.

The J gene is TRBJ1-2, the V gene TRBV19, with TRBD1 as a possible D gene (5 bases). Trimming shortened V by 1 base and J by 3 bases, and 6 bases separated the two germline ends. CDR1 and CDR2 from the germline V gene are LNHDA and SQIVND (reference sequence). The CDR3 has 13 residues. CDR3 sequence: CASSIVGDYGYTF. As DNA, the CDR3 is TGTGCCAGTAGTATAGTAGGGGACTATGGCTACACCTTC.

This sequence joins TRBV28 and TRBJ2-3; a possible D gene is TRBD2 (5 bases). Per germline, CDR1 MDHEN and CDR2 SYDVKM. V dropped 6 bases and J dropped 2 bases, with 6 bases sitting between them. This CDR3 has 12 residues. CDR3 DNA: TGTGCCAGCAGCCGGGACACAGATACGCAGTATTTT. Translation: CASSRDTDTQYF. Full variable domain (outside the CDR3, taken from reference TRBV28 and TRBJ2-3): DVKVTQSSRYLVKRTGEKVFLECVQDMDHENMFWYRQDPGLGLRLIYFSYDVKMKEKGDIPEGYSVSREKKERFSLILESASTNQTSMYLCASSRDTDTQYFGPGTRLTVL.

The chain has TRBV2 and TRBJ2-5; D perhaps matches TRBD1 (6 bases). Trimming took off 4 bases at V and 3 bases at J, with 12 bases between the two ends. Germline V gene lookup returns CDR1 SNHLY and CDR2 FYNNEI. The length of the CDR3 is 14 residues. The DNA for the CDR3 is TGTGCCAGCAGTGGGGGCACAGGGAAAGAGACCCAGTACTTC. The encoded protein is CASSGGTGKETQYF.

This rearrangement joins TRBV6-6 to TRBJ2-3, with D perhaps TRBD1 (5 bases). There are 16 residues in the CDR3. Trimming shortened V by 5 bases and J by 1 base, and 16 bases separated the two germline ends. CDR1 is MNHNY, CDR2 SVGAGI, per germline (reference sequence). The CDR3 loop is CASSHSGQGGTDTQYF. The CDR3 DNA sequence: TGTGCCAGCAGTCATTCAGGGCAGGGCGGCACAGATACGCAGTATTTT.

The rearrangement links TRBV20-1 to TRBJ2-6; perhaps TRBD1 as D (6 bases). The V gene's germline CDR1 is DFQATT and CDR2 SNEGSKA (reference sequence). V was pared by 3 bases and J by 0 bases, with 15 bases between. The CDR3 runs 17 residues. The CDR3 DNA reads TGCAGTGCTAGTGCCATAGGACAGTCCTCTGGGGCCAACGTCCTGACTTTC. Its protein is CSASAIGQSSGANVLTF.

This rearrangement joins TRBV27 to TRBJ2-1; TRBD2 aligns across 9 bases. Germline V lookup: CDR1 MNHEY, CDR2 SMNVEV (reference sequence). This CDR3 comprises 14 residues. V was pared by 2 bases and J by 4 bases, with 0 bases of the junction left unmatched. In nucleotides, the CDR3 is TGTGCCAGCAGTTTAGCGGGAGGGTACAATGAGCAGTTCTTC. Translated, it gives CASSLAGGYNEQFF.

The V and J genes are TRBV19 and TRBJ1-5; 7 bases are shared with TRBD1. Trimming cost V 5 bases and J 1 base; bases outside gene matches: 8. Germline CDR1 and CDR2: LNHDA and SQIVND (reference sequence). The CDR3 has 16 residues. As DNA, the CDR3 is TGTGCCAGTAGTGCCAACAGGGGCGGGAGCAATCAGCCCCAGCATTTT. It codes for CASSANRGGSNQPQHF.

The chain uses TRBV5-1 and TRBJ1-4; 9 bases are shared with TRBD1. Germline V gene data show CDR1 as SGHRS and CDR2 as YFSETQ. The CDR3 length is 17 residues. Trimming at V came to 3 bases and at J to 0 bases, leaving 6 bases not matched to a gene. CDR3 bases: TGCGCCAGCAGCTGGGGGGACAGGGAAGCAACTAATGAAAAACTGTTTTTT. This gives the protein CASSWGDREATNEKLFF.